These 3 T cell receptor beta chains originate from one sample sequenced in a study of T-cell reconstitution after alpha-beta-depleted transplantation in children. Preparation of the TCRbeta library involved a method that used unique molecular identifiers. Via MiXCR, TCRdb re-called the PCR reads, giving one row per CDR3 protein. Among some 120,000 distinct CDR3 sequences listed, 9.5% to 10% were seen once. The sequencing here drew on PBMCs, mostly from graft donor cells, taken 180 days after TCRalphabeta/CD19-depleted stem cell transplant. The receptors derive from a girl less than two years old who had a stem cell transplant for combined immunodeficiency, so the T cells may come from the graft donor.

This clonotype showed up just a few times. CDR3 bases: TGTGCCAGCAGCTTAGCCCCAGCGGGAGTGGGCGAGCAGTACTTC. It codes for CASSLAPAGVGEQYF. The V and J genes are TRBV11-2 and TRBJ2-7; 8 positions agree with TRBD2. This CDR3 has 15 residues. Germline V gene lookup returns CDR1 SGHAT and CDR2 FQNNGV. J gave up 6 bases and V 1 base, and 8 bases lay outside the gene matches.

This clonotype was counted a few times. The chain has TRBV7-3 and TRBJ1-1; no clear D gene. V was trimmed by 5 bases and J by 3 bases, leaving 13 bases between them. The CDR3 has 14 residues. Looked up from germline, CDR1 is SGHTA and CDR2 is FQGTGA. The CDR3 sequence: CASSPLGGDTEAFF. In nucleotides, the CDR3 is TGTGCCAGCAGCCCCCTTGGTGGGGACACTGAAGCTTTCTTT. The whole variable domain, remainder taken from reference TRBV7-3 and TRBJ1-1, is GAGVSQTPSNKVTEKGKYVELRCDPISGHTALYWYRQSLGQGPEFLIYFQGTGAADDSGLPNDRFFAVRPEGSVSTLKIQRTERGDSAVYLCASSPLGGDTEAFFGQGTRLTVV.

In this sample, this clonotype turned up a few times. CDR3 in DNA: TGCAGCGTTGGCAGGGCACACACAGATACGCAGTATTTT. Protein product: CSVGRAHTDTQYF. The V call is TRBV29-1, the J call TRBJ2-3; tentatively, D is TRBD1 (5 bases). The V gene lost 4 bases and the J gene lost 2 bases, with 10 bases spanning the gap. The CDR3 has 13 amino acids. Germline V gene lookup returns CDR1 SQVTM and CDR2 ANQGSEA.